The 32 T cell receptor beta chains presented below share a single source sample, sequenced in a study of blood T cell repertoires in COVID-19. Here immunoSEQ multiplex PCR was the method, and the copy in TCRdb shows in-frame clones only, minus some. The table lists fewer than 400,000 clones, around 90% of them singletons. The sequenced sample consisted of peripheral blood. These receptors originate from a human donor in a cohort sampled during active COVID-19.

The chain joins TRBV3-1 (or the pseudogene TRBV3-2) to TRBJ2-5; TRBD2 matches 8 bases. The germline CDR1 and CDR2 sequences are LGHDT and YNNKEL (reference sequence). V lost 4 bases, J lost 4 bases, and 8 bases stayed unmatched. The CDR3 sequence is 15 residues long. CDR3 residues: CASSPTSGSGETQYF. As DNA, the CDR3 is TGTGCCAGCAGCCCAACTAGCGGCTCAGGAGAGACCCAGTACTTC.

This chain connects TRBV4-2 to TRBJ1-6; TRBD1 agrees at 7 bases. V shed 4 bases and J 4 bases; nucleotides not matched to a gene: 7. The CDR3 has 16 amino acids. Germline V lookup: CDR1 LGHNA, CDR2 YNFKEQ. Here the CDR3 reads CASSRPPGQYNSPLHF. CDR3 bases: TGTGCCAGCAGCCGACCTCCGGGACAGTATAATTCACCCCTCCACTTT.

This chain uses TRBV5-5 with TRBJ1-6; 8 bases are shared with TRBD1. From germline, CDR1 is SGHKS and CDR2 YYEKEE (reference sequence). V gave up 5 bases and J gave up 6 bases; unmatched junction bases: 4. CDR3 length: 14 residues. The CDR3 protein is CASSPTGGNSPLHF. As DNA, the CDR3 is TGTGCCAGCAGTCCTACAGGGGGTAATTCACCCCTCCACTTT.

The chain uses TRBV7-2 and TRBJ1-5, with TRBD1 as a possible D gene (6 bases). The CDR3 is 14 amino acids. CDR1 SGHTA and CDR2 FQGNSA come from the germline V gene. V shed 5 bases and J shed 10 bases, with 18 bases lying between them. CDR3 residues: CASSITGRLGPQHF. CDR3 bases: TGTGCCAGCAGCATTACAGGGCGTCTGGGTCCCCAGCATTTT.

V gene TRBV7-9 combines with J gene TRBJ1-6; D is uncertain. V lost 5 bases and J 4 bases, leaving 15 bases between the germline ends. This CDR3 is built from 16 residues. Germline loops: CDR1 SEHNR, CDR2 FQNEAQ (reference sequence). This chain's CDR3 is CASSPRSRGYNSPLHF. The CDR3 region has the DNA TGTGCCAGCAGCCCTCGGTCCCGAGGGTATAATTCACCCCTCCACTTT.

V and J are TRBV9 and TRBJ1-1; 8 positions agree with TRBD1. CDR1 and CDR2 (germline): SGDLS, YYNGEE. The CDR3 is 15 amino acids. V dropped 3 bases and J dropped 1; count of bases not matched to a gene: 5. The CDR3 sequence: CASSGTRGRNTEAFF. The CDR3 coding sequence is TGTGCCAGCAGCGGGACCAGGGGGCGGAACACTGAAGCTTTCTTT.

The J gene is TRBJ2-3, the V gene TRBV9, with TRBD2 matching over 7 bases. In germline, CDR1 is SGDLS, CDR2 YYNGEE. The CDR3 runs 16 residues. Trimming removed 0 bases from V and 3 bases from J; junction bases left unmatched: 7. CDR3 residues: CASSVGASGITDTQYF. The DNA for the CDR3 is TGTGCCAGCAGCGTAGGGGCTAGCGGCATAACAGATACGCAGTATTTT.

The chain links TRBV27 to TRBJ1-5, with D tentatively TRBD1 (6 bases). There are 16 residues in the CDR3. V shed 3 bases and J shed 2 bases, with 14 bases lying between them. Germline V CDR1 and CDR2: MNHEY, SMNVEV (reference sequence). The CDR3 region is CASSLRGGRGNQPQHF. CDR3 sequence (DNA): TGTGCCAGCAGTTTGAGAGGGGGAAGGGGCAATCAGCCCCAGCATTTT.

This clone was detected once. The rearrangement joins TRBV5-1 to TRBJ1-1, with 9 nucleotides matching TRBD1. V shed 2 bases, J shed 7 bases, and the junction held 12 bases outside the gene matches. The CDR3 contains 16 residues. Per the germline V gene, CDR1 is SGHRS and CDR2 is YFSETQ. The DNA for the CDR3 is TGCGCCAGCAGCTTCCTTGGTACAGGGGGCGAAGGTGAAGCTTTCTTT. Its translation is CASSFLGTGGEGEAFF.

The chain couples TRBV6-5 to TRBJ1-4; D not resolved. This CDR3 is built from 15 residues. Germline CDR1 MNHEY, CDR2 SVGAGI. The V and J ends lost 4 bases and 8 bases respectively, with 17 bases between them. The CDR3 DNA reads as TGTGCCAGCAGTTCCCTGCGGTCGGTTGGCGAAAAACTGTTTTTT. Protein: CASSSLRSVGEKLFF.

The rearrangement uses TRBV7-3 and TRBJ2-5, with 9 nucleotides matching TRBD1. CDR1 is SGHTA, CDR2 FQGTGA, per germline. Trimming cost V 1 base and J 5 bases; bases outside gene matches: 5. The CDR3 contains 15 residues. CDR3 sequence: CASSLRGQGFETQYF. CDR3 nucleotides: TGTGCCAGCAGCTTAAGGGGACAGGGTTTTGAGACCCAGTACTTC.

Here the CDR3 DNA reads TGCGCCAGCAGCCAACCTCCGGGACAGGGTGGCAGCAATCAGCCCCAGCATTTT. Amino acid sequence: CASSQPPGQGGSNQPQHF. The chain uses TRBV4-1 and TRBJ1-5; 9 nucleotides align to TRBD1. CDR1 is MGHRA and CDR2 is YSYEKL in the germline V gene. V lost 2 bases, J lost 1 base, and 9 bases stayed unmatched. This CDR3 contains 18 residues.

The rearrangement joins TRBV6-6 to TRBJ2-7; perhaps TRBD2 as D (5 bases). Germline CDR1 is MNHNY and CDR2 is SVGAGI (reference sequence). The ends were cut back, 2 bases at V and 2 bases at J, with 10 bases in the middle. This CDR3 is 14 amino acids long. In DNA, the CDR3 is TGTGCCAGCAGTTACCCCGGGGAAACCTACGAGCAGTACTTC. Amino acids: CASSYPGETYEQYF.

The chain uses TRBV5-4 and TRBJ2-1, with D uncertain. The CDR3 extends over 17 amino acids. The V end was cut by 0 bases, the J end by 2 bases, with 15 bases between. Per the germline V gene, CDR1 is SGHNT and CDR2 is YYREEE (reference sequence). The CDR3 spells CASSLALGGDAYNEQFF. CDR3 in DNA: TGTGCCAGCAGCTTGGCTCTTGGCGGAGATGCCTACAATGAGCAGTTCTTC.

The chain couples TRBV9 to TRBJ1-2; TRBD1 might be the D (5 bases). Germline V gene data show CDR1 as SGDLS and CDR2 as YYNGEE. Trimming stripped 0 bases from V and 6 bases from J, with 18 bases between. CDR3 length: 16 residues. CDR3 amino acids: CASSVEPGVGEDGYTF. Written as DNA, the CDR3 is TGTGCCAGCAGCGTAGAACCGGGGGTAGGGGAGGATGGCTACACCTTC.

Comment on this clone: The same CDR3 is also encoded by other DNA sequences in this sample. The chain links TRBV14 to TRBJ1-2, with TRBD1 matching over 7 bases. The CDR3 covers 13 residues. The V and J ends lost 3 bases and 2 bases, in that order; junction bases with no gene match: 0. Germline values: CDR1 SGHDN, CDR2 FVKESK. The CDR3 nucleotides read TGTGCCAGCAGCCAGGACAGGAACTATGGCTACACCTTC. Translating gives CASSQDRNYGYTF.

The CDR3 region is CASSYQGNTGELFF. CDR3 in DNA: TGTGCCAGCAGCTACCAGGGAAACACCGGGGAGCTGTTTTTT. This rearrangement joins TRBV7-8 to TRBJ2-2; weak D call: TRBD1 (5 bases). CDR3 size: 14 residues. V lost 4 bases and J 2 bases, leaving 8 bases between the germline ends. Germline CDR1 is SGHVS and CDR2 is FQNEAQ.

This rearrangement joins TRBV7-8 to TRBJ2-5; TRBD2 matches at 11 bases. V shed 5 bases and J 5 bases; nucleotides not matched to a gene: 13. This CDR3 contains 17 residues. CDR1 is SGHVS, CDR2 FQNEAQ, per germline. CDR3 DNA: TGTGCCAGCAGCCAAAGCTTTAGCGGGAGGGCCGTGGAGACCCAGTACTTC. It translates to CASSQSFSGRAVETQYF.

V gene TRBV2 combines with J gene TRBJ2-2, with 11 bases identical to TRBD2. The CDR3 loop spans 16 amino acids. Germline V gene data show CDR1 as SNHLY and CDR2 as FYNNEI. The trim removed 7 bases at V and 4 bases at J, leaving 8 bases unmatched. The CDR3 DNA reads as TGTGCCAGCACCGGGGTAGCGGGAGGGATCACCGGGGAGCTGTTTTTT. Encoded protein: CASTGVAGGITGELFF. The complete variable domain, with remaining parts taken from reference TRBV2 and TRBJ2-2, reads EPEVTQTPSHQVTQMGQEVILRCVPISNHLYFYWYRQILGQKVEFLVSFYNNEISEKSEIFDDQFSVERPDGSNFTLKIRSTKLEDSAMYFCASTGVAGGITGELFFGEGSRLTVL.

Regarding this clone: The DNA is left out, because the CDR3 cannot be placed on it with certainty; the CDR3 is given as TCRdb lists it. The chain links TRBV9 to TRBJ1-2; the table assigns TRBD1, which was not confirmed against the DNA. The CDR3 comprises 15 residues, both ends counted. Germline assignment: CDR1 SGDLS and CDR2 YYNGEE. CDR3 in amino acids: CASSVAVLRNYGYTF.

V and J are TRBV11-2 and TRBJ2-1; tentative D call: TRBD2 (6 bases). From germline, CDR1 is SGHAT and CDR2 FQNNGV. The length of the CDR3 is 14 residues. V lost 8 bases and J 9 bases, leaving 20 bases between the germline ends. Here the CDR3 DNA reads TGTGCCAGCGGCCTGGACTACCGTCGGGGTGAGCAGTTCTTC. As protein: CASGLDYRRGEQFF.

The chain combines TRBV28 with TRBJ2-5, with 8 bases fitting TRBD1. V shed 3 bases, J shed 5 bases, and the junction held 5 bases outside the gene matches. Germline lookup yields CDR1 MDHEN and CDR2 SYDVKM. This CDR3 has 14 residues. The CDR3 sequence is CASSFQGARETQYF. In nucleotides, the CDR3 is TGTGCCAGCAGTTTTCAGGGGGCGCGTGAGACCCAGTACTTC.

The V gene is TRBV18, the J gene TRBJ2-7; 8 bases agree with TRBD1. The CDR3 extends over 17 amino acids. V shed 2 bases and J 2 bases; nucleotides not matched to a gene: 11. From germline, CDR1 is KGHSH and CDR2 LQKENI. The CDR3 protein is CASSPTRRQGITYEQYF. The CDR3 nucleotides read TGTGCCAGCTCACCAACGAGGCGACAGGGGATCACCTACGAGCAGTACTTC.

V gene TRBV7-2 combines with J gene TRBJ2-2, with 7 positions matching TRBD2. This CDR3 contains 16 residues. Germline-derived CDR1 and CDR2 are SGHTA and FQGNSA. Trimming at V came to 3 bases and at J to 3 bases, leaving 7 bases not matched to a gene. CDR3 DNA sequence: TGTGCCAGCAGCTTCGGGGGAGGGCCTGACACCGGGGAGCTGTTTTTT. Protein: CASSFGGGPDTGELFF.

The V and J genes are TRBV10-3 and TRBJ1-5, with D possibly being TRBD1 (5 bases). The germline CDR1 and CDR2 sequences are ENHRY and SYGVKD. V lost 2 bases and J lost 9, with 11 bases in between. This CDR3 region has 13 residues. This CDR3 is CAISEGGERPQHF. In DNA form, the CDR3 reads TGTGCCATCAGTGAGGGAGGGGAAAGGCCCCAGCATTTT.

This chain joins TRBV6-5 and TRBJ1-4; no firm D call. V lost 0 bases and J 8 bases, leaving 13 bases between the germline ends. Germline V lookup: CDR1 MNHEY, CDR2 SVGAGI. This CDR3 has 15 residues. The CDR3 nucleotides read TGTGCCAGCAGTTACTCGAGACCACTGCGGGAAAAACTGTTTTTT. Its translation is CASSYSRPLREKLFF.

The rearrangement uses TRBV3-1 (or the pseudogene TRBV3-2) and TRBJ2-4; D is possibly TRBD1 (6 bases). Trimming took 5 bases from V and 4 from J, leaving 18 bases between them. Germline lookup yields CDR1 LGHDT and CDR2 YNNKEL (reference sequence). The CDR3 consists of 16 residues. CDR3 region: CASSSPRGGQKNIQYF. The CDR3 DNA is TGTGCCAGCAGCTCACCTCGTGGTGGACAGAAAAACATTCAGTACTTC.

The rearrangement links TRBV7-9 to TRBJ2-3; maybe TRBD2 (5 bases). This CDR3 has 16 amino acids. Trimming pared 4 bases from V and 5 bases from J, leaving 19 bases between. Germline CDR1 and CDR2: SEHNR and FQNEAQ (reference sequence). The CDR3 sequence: CASSSTGVEGGDTQYF. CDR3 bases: TGTGCCAGCAGCTCAACCGGGGTCGAAGGCGGAGATACGCAGTATTTT.

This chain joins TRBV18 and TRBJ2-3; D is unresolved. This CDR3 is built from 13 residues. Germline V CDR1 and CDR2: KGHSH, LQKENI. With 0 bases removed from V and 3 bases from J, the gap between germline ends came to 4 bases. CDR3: CASSPPETDTQYF. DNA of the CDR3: TGTGCCAGCTCACCACCAGAGACAGATACGCAGTATTTT.

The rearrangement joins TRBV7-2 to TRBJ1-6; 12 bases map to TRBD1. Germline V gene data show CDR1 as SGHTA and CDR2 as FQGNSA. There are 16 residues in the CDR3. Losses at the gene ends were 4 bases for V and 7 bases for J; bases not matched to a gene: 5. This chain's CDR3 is CASSWAGQGANSPLHF. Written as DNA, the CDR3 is TGTGCCAGCAGCTGGGCGGGACAGGGGGCCAATTCACCCCTCCACTTT.

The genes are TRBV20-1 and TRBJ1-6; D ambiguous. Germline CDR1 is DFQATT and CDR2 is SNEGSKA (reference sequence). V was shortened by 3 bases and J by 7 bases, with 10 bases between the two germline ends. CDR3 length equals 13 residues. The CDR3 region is CSASRSPNSPLHF. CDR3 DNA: TGCAGTGCTAGTCGAAGCCCCAATTCACCCCTCCACTTT.

CDR3 sequence (DNA): TGTGCCACCAGCCCTCGACAGGGGTGGACTGAAGCTTTCTTT. This translates into CATSPRQGWTEAFF. This rearrangement joins TRBV15 to TRBJ1-1; 8 bases line up with TRBD1. The CDR3 consists of 14 residues. Germline CDR1 is LNHNV and CDR2 is YYDKDF (reference sequence). V shed 5 bases and J 5 bases; nucleotides not matched to a gene: 7.